The text below deals with one TCR beta chain. No antigen is known for it. The data are from a study of T cell repertoires in cytomegalovirus infection. Study details: The public TCR beta signatures pointed to both CMV infection and matching HLA type.

Germline assignment: CDR1 MNHEY and CDR2 SMNVEV (reference sequence). Trimming shortened V by 3 bases and J by 6 bases, and 8 bases separated the two germline ends. This CDR3 is 13 amino acids long. Each CDR3 protein gets one entry after TCRdb re-called the reads with MiXCR. The sample yields hundreds of thousands of distinct CDR3 sequences, around 29% seen once. The sample consisted of cultured CD8+ T cells from PBMCs, taken from culture after CMV antigen stimulation. This sequence was found in a human donor in good health (CMV status not recorded). Some clones in this sample may be carry-over from other donors' samples. The V and J genes are TRBV27 and TRBJ2-2; D gene unclear. The CDR3 sequence: CASSLGIAGELFF. In nucleotides, the CDR3 is TGTGCCAGCAGTTTGGGGATCGCCGGGGAGCTGTTTTTT.